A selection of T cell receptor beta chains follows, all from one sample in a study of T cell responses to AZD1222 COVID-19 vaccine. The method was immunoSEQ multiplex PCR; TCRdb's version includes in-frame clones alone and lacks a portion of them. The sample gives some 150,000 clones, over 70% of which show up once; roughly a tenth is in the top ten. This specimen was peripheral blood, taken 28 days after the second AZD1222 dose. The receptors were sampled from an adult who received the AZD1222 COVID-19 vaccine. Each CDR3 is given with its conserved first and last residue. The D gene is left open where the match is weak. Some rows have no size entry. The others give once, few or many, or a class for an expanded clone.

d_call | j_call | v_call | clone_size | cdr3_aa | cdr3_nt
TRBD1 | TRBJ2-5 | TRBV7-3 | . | CASSPAGTGQETQYF | TGTGCCAGCAGCCCCGCCGGGACAGGACAAGAGACCCAGTACTTC
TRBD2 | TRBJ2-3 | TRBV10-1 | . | CAISARSGALFDTQYF | TGCGCCATCTCTGCCAGGAGCGGGGCACTATTTGATACGCAGTATTTT
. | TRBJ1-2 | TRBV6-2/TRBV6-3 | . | CASSYQTYGYTF | TGTGCCAGCAGTTATCAAACCTATGGCTACACCTTC
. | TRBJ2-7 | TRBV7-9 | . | CASSLSSYEQYF | TGTGCCAGCAGCTTATCATCCTACGAGCAGTACTTC
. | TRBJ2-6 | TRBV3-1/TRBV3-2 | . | CASSQGSGANVLTF | TGTGCCAGCAGCCAGGGTTCTGGGGCCAACGTCCTGACTTTC
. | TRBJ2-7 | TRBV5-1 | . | CASSSQGPYEQYF | TGCGCCAGCAGCTCTCAGGGTCCCTACGAGCAGTACTTC
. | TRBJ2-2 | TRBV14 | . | CASSQERGAGELFF | TGTGCCAGCAGCCAAGAACGAGGGGCCGGGGAGCTGTTTTTT
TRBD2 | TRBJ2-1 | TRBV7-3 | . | CASSLKASGSNEQFF | TGTGCCAGCAGCTTAAAGGCTAGCGGGAGTAATGAGCAGTTCTTC
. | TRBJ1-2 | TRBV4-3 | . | CASSQGGDYGYTF | TGCGCCAGCAGCCAAGGGGGGGACTATGGCTACACCTTC
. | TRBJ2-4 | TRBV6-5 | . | CASIGRGDGKNIQYF | TGTGCCAGCATCGGTAGGGGGGATGGTAAAAACATTCAGTACTTC
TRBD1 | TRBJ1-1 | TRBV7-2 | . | CASSNYRGGAFF | TGTGCCAGCAGCAACTACAGGGGCGGAGCTTTCTTT
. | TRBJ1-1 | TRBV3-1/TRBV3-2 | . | CASSLVRGTEAFF | TGTGCCAGCAGCCTGGTCCGGGGGACTGAAGCTTTCTTT
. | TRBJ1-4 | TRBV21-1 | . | CASSKVGGEKLFF | TGTGCCAGCAGCAAAGTTGGTGGAGAAAAACTGTTTTTT
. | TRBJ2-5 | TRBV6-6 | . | CASSTETQYF | TGTGCCAGTTCAACAGAGACCCAGTACTTC
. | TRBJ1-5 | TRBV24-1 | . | CATSFNGNYSNQPQHF | TGTGCCACCAGTTTTAACGGCAATTATAGCAATCAGCCCCAGCATTTT
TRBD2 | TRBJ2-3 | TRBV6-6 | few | CASSPPPGRSLAGRGDTQYF | TGTGCCAGCAGCCCACCCCCTGGGAGGTCGCTCGCCGGGAGGGGAGATACGCAGTATTTT
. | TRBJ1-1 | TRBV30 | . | CAWSWGTEAFF | TGTGCCTGGAGCTGGGGAACTGAAGCTTTCTTT
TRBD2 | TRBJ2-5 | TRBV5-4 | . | CASSITVTSGRARETQYF | TGTGCCAGCAGCATAACAGTGACTAGCGGGAGGGCCCGGGAGACCCAGTACTTC
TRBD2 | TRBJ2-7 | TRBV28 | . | CASSFVGVTSISYEQYF | TGTGCCAGCAGTTTTGTCGGGGTGACTAGCATATCCTACGAGCAGTACTTC
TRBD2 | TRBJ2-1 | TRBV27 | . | CASRPSGTGNEQFF | TGTGCCAGCAGGCCTAGCGGGACGGGAAATGAGCAGTTCTTC
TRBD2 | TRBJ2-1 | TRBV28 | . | CASSTPGTSGRNEQFF | TGTGCCAGCAGTACACCCGGGACTAGCGGGAGGAATGAGCAGTTCTTC
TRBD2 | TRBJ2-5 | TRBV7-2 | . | CASSTGLAGGQETQYF | TGTGCCAGCAGCACGGGACTAGCGGGAGGCCAAGAGACCCAGTACTTC
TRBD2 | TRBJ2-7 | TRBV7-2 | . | CASSLGLAGGPMYF | TGTGCCAGCAGCTTAGGACTAGCGGGAGGGCCTATGTACTTC
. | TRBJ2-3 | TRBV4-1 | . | CASSQDRTSTDTQYF | TGCGCCAGCAGCCAAGACCGAACTAGCACAGATACGCAGTATTTT
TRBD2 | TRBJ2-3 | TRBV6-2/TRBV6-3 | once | CASSYDLREDYTDTQYF | TGTGCCAGCAGTTACGATTTGCGGGAGGACTACACAGATACGCAGTATTTT
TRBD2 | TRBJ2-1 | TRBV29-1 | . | CSVEWLAVYNEQFF | TGCAGCGTTGAATGGCTAGCGGTCTACAATGAGCAGTTCTTC
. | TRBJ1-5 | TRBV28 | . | CASSPREGWGNQPQHF | TGTGCCAGCAGTCCGCGTGAAGGATGGGGCAATCAGCCCCAGCATTTT